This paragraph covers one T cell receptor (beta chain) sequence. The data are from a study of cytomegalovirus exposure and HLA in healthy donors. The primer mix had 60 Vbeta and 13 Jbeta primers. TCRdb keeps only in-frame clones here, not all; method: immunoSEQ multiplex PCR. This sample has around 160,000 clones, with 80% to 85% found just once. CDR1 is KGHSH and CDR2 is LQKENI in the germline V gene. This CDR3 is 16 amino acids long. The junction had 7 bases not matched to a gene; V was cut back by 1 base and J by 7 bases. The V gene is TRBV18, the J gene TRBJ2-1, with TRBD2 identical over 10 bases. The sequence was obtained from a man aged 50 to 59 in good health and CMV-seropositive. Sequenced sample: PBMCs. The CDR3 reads CASSPRLAGEFNEQFF. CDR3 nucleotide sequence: TGTGCCAGCTCACCACGGCTAGCGGGAGAATTTAATGAGCAGTTCTTC. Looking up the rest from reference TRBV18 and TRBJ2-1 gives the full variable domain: NAGVMQNPRHLVRRRGQEARLRCSPMKGHSHVYWYRQLPEEGLKFMVYLQKENIIDESGMPKERFSAEFPKEGPSILRIQQVVRGDSAAYFCASSPRLAGEFNEQFFGPGTRLTVL.